This paragraph covers one TCR beta chain sequence. Its antigen is unknown. Base qualities are not provided; no much larger clone lies one nucleotide away. This sample is part of a study of control samples from healthy donors and cancer patients (TCRdb year 2020). The CDR3, from cysteine to phenylalanine, totals 14 residues. Here the CDR3 DNA is all that survives: 42 bases in frame from base 1. CDR1 and CDR2 are read off the germline V gene as KGHDR and SFDVKD. Trimming takes 5 bases off V and 9 bases off J; junction bases not matched to a gene: 6. The library was prepared using the immunoSEQ multiplex PCR assay. TCRdb's version of the immuneACCESS table is confined to in-frame rearrangements and falls short of the full clone set. An unresolved V gene accounts for under half of the shortfall where checked; the remainder is of unknown origin. This sample holds 4,500 to 6,000 clones; 84% were observed only once. The ten largest clones represent 6% to 8.5% of the sample.

This clonotype was sampled from a female donor with lung cancer. The sample was formalin-fixed, paraffin-embedded tissue. The chain is assembled from TRBV24-1 and TRBJ2-1; 10 bases in between match TRBD2. The nucleotides read TGTGCCACCAGTGTCAGCGGGAGGGGAAGTGAGCAGTTCTTC. Translated, it reads CATSVSGRGSEQFF.